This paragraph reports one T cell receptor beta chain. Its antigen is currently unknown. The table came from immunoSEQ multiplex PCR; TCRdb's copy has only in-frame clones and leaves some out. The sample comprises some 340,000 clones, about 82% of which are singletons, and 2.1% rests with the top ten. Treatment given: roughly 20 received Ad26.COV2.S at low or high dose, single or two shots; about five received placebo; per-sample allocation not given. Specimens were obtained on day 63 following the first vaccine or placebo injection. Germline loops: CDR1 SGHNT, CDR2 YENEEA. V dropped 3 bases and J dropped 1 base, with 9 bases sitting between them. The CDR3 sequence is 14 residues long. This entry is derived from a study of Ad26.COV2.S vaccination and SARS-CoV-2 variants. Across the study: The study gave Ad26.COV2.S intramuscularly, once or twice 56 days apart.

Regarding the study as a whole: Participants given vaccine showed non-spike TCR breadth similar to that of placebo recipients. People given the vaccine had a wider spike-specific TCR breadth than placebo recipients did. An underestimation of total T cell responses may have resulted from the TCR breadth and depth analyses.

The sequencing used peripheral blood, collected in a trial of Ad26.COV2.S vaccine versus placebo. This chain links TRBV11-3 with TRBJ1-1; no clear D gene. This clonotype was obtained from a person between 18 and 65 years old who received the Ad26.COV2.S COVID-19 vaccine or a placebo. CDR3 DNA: TGTGCCAGCAGCTTCATGGGGAGGAACACTGAAGCTTTCTTT. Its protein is CASSFMGRNTEAFF.